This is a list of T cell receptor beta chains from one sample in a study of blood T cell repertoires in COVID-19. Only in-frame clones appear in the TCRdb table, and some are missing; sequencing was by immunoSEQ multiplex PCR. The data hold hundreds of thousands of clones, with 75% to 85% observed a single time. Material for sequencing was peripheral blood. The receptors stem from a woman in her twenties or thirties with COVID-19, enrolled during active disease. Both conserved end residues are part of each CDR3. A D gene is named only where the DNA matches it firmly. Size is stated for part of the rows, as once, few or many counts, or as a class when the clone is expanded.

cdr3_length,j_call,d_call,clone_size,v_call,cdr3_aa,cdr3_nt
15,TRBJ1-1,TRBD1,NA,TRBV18,CASSPLIGQGAEAFF,TGTGCCAGCTCACCACTGATCGGACAGGGCGCTGAAGCTTTCTTT
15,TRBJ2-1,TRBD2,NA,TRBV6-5,CASRHGTSGYNEQFF,TGTGCCAGCAGGCACGGGACTAGCGGTTACAATGAGCAGTTCTTC
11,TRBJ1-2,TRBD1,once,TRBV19,CASDQGGGYTF,TGTGCCAGCGACCAGGGGGGAGGCTACACCTTC
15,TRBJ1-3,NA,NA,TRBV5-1,CASSSQGFSGNTIYF,TGCGCCAGCAGCTCACAGGGTTTCTCTGGAAACACCATATATTTT
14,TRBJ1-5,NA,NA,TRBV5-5,CASSLRQANQPQHF,TGTGCCAGCAGCTTGCGGCAGGCGAATCAGCCCCAGCATTTT
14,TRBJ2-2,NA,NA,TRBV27,CASKTWGDTGELFF,TGTGCCAGCAAGACATGGGGGGACACCGGGGAGCTGTTTTTT
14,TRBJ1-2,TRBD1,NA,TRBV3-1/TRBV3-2,CASSTGQGTYGYTF,TGTGCCAGCAGCACGGGACAGGGAACCTATGGCTACACCTTC
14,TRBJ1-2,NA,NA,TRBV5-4,CASSPAGGIYGYTF,TGTGCCAGCTCGCCTGCCGGGGGGATCTATGGCTACACCTTC
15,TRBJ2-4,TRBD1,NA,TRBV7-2,CASSRGQGSKNIQYF,TGTGCCAGCAGCCGGGGACAGGGATCCAAAAACATTCAGTACTTC
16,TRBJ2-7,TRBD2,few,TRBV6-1,CASSEAGAPGGYEQYF,TGTGCCAGCAGTGAAGCGGGGGCCCCGGGAGGGTACGAGCAGTACTTC
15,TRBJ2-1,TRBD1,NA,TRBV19,CASSIRGQGAQEQFF,TGTGCCAGTAGTATAAGGGGACAGGGGGCACAGGAGCAGTTCTTC
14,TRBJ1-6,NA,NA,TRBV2,CASSPGRGRSPLHF,TGTGCCAGCAGCCCCGGGAGGGGAAGGTCACCCCTCCACTTT
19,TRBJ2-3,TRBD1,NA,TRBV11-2,CASSAIRGQTHEATDTQYF,TGTGCCAGCAGCGCAATTAGGGGGCAAACACACGAGGCCACAGATACGCAGTATTTT
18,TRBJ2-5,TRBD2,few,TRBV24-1,CATSDLRSGGAGRETQYF,TGTGCCACCAGTGATTTGCGGAGCGGGGGGGCCGGACGTGAGACCCAGTACTTC
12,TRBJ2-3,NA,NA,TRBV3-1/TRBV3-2,CASSQARDTQYF,TGTGCCAGCAGCCAAGCTCGGGATACGCAGTATTTT
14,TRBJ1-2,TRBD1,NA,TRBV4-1,CASSQGTGAYGYTF,TGCGCCAGCAGCCAGGGAACAGGGGCTTATGGCTACACCTTC
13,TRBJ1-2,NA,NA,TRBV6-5,CASSQTGNYGYTF,TGTGCCAGCAGTCAAACAGGGAACTATGGCTACACCTTC
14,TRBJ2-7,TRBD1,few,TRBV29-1,CSVDGFGTGNEQYF,TGCAGCGTTGATGGTTTCGGGACAGGGAACGAGCAGTACTTC
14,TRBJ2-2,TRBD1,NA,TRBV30,CAWSVQGSSGELFF,TGTGCCTGGAGCGTACAGGGGAGCTCCGGGGAGCTGTTTTTT
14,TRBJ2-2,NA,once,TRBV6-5,CASSYSIVNGELFF,TGTGCCAGCAGTTACTCGATAGTTAACGGGGAGCTGTTTTTT
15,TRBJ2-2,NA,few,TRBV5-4,CASTQDTSNTGELFF,TGTGCCAGCACCCAGGACACCTCGAACACCGGGGAGCTGTTTTTT
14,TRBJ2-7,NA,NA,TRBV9,CASSEAAHSYEQYF,TGTGCCAGCAGTGAAGCGGCCCACTCCTACGAGCAGTACTTC
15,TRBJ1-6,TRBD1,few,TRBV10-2,CASSTRGTGVSPLHF,TGCGCCAGCAGCACACGAGGGACAGGGGTATCACCCCTCCACTTT
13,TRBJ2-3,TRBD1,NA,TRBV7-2,CASSLTGADTQYF,TGTGCCAGCAGCTTAACAGGGGCAGATACGCAGTATTTT
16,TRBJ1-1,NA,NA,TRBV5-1,CASSLAVGRINTEAFF,TGCGCCAGCAGCTTGGCAGTGGGCAGGATAAACACTGAAGCTTTCTTT
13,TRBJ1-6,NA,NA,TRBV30,CAWSSGSDSPLHF,TGTGCCTGGAGTTCAGGGTCGGATTCACCCCTCCACTTT
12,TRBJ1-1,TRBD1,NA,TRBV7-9,CASTTDRGEAFF,TGTGCCAGCACCACCGACAGGGGGGAAGCTTTCTTT
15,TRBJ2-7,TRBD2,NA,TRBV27,CASSLSRGIPYEQYF,TGTGCCAGCAGTTTATCGCGGGGGATTCCCTACGAGCAGTACTTC
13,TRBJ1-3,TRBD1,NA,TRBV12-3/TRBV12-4,CASSLTGGNTIYF,TGTGCCAGCAGTCTGACAGGGGGAAACACCATATATTTT
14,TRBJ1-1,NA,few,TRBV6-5,CASRLATAKAEAFF,TGTGCCAGCAGGTTAGCCACGGCAAAAGCTGAAGCTTTCTTT
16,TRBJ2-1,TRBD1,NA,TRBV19,CASSSGQGRGVIEQFF,TGTGCCAGTAGTAGCGGACAGGGTAGGGGGGTCATTGAGCAGTTCTTC
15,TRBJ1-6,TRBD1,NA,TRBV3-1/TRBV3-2,CASSLQGAYNSPLHF,TGTGCCAGCAGCCTACAGGGGGCCTATAATTCACCCCTCCACTTT
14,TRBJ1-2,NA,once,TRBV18,CASSSRTANYGYTF,TGTGCCAGCTCATCGAGGACTGCTAACTATGGCTACACCTTC
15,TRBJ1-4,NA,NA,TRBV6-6,CASSHPLAGSEKLFF,TGTGCCAGCAGCCACCCCTTGGCGGGGAGTGAAAAACTGTTTTTT
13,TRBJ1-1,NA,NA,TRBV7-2,CASSLMGGTEAFF,TGTGCCAGCAGCTTAATGGGGGGCACTGAAGCTTTCTTT
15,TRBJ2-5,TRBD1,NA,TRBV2,CASSATGGHQETQYF,TGTGCCAGCAGCGCGACAGGGGGGCATCAAGAGACCCAGTACTTC
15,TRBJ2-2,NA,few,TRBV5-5,CASSLGQRNTGELFF,TGTGCCAGCAGCTTGGGACAGAGGAACACCGGGGAGCTGTTTTTT
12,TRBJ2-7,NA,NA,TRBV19,CASSSLSYEQYF,TGTGCCAGTAGTTCCCTCTCCTACGAGCAGTACTTC
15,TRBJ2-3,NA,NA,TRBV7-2,CASSSRGEGTDTQYF,TGTGCCAGCAGCTCCAGGGGAGAGGGCACAGATACGCAGTATTTT
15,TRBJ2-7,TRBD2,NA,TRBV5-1,CASSLGLAGVYEQYF,TGCGCCAGCAGCTTAGGACTAGCGGGGGTTTACGAGCAGTACTTC
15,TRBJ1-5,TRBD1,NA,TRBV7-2,CASSLGQGEGQPQHF,TGTGCCAGCAGCCTGGGACAGGGGGAAGGTCAGCCCCAGCATTTT
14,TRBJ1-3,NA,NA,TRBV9,CASTGRGAGNTIYF,TGTGCCAGCACCGGCCGGGGGGCTGGAAACACCATATATTTT
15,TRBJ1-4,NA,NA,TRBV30,CAWSAGTFGNEKLFF,TGTGCCTGGAGTGCGGGGACATTTGGTAATGAAAAACTGTTTTTT
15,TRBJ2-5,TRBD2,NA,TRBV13,CASSFSGRGSETQYF,TGTGCCAGCAGCTTTAGCGGGAGAGGGTCGGAGACCCAGTACTTC
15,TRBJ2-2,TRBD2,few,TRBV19,CASRSSGGNTGELFF,TGTGCCAGTAGGAGTAGCGGGGGGAACACCGGGGAGCTGTTTTTT